This note documents a single T cell receptor beta chain sequence. Its specificity is unknown. The study sampled nominally healthy donors, though unrecorded immune exposures were likely. The sample comes from a study of cytomegalovirus exposure and HLA in healthy donors. Study details: Of 398 genotyped donors, more than 70% clustered with self-reported Caucasian donors.

PCR was performed using 60 Vbeta and 13 Jbeta primers. Only in-frame clones appear in the TCRdb table, and some are missing; sequencing was by immunoSEQ multiplex PCR. The sample records over 150,000 clones, around 84% being singletons. Broader study findings: The study assumed roughly uniform donor sequencing depth for presence/absence analyses. Some highly shared sequence variants likely arose as a pipeline artifact.

The CDR3 covers 14 residues. V lost 4 bases to trimming and J lost 5 bases; unmatched junction nucleotides: 5. CDR1 is SNHLY and CDR2 is FYNNEI in the germline V gene. This chain connects TRBV2 to TRBJ2-5; 9 bases align to TRBD1. Sequenced: PBMCs. The TCR was taken from a male donor in good health and CMV-seropositive. DNA of the CDR3: TGTGCCAGCAGTGTACAGGGGGCAGGGGAGACCCAGTACTTC. This encodes CASSVQGAGETQYF.